A selection of T cell receptor beta chains follows, all from one sample in a study of cytomegalovirus exposure and HLA in healthy donors. Here immunoSEQ multiplex PCR was the method, and the copy in TCRdb shows in-frame clones only, minus some. The sample lists 150,000 to 200,000 clones; more than 75% were seen once. Sequences were obtained from PBMCs. These receptors came from a male donor in good health and CMV-seronegative. Both conserved end residues are part of each CDR3. D genes are given only for firm matches. Only part of the rows carry a size: once, few, many, or a class if the clone is expanded.

V gene: TRBV7-9
J gene: TRBJ1-4
clone size: -
D gene: -
CDR3 protein: CASSLGGLVTNEKLFF
CDR3 DNA: TGTGCCAGCAGCTTGGGGGGTTTAGTAACTAATGAAAAACTGTTTTTT

V gene: TRBV5-6
J gene: TRBJ1-5
clone size: -
D gene: TRBD1
CDR3 protein: CASSFGQGGINQPQHF
CDR3 DNA: TGTGCCAGCAGCTTTGGACAGGGGGGCATAAATCAGCCCCAGCATTTT

V gene: TRBV11-1
J gene: TRBJ2-5
clone size: few
D gene: -
CDR3 protein: CASRTLWQEETQYF
CDR3 DNA: TGTGCCAGCAGAACACTGTGGCAGGAAGAGACCCAGTACTTC

V gene: TRBV19
J gene: TRBJ2-7
clone size: -
D gene: TRBD1
CDR3 protein: CASSIGQGHYEQYF
CDR3 DNA: TGTGCCAGTAGTATAGGACAGGGGCACTACGAGCAGTACTTC

V gene: TRBV7-9
J gene: TRBJ1-5
clone size: -
D gene: -
CDR3 protein: CASSPTSSNQPQHF
CDR3 DNA: TGTGCCAGCAGCCCGACAAGTAGCAATCAGCCCCAGCATTTT

V gene: TRBV5-1
J gene: TRBJ1-4
clone size: -
D gene: TRBD1
CDR3 protein: CASSGDSWKNEKLFF
CDR3 DNA: TGCGCCAGCAGCGGGGACAGCTGGAAAAATGAAAAACTGTTTTTT

V gene: TRBV25-1
J gene: TRBJ1-5
clone size: -
D gene: -
CDR3 protein: CASSEFPGQPQHF
CDR3 DNA: TGTGCCAGCAGTGAATTCCCAGGGCAGCCCCAGCATTTT

V gene: TRBV27
J gene: TRBJ1-1
clone size: -
D gene: TRBD1
CDR3 protein: CASSFWQGAAEAFF
CDR3 DNA: TGTGCCAGCAGTTTTTGGCAGGGGGCGGCTGAAGCTTTCTTT

V gene: TRBV4-1
J gene: TRBJ2-1
clone size: -
D gene: -
CDR3 protein: CASSHSSDEQFF
CDR3 DNA: TGCGCCAGCAGCCATTCGTCCGATGAGCAGTTCTTC

V gene: TRBV11-2
J gene: TRBJ2-4
clone size: -
D gene: -
CDR3 protein: CASSLDSRAAHDIQYF
CDR3 DNA: TGTGCCAGCAGCTTAGATTCGCGGGCGGCTCACGACATTCAGTACTTC

V gene: TRBV21-1
J gene: TRBJ2-3
clone size: few
D gene: -
CDR3 protein: CASSKGLGTGVSDTQYF
CDR3 DNA: TGTGCCAGCAGCAAAGGGTTGGGGACAGGAGTTTCAGATACGCAGTATTTT

V gene: TRBV4-1
J gene: TRBJ1-4
clone size: few
D gene: TRBD1
CDR3 protein: CASSQYRGYDEKLFF
CDR3 DNA: TGCGCCAGCAGCCAGTACAGGGGATATGATGAAAAACTGTTTTTT

V gene: TRBV27
J gene: TRBJ2-7
clone size: -
D gene: TRBD1
CDR3 protein: CASSVGAGGMDEQYF
CDR3 DNA: TGTGCCAGCAGCGTAGGCGCAGGGGGCATGGACGAGCAGTACTTC

V gene: TRBV30
J gene: TRBJ1-4
clone size: -
D gene: -
CDR3 protein: CAWRGDAGKLFF
CDR3 DNA: TGTGCCTGGAGGGGAGACGCTGGAAAACTGTTTTTT

V gene: TRBV9
J gene: TRBJ2-7
clone size: -
D gene: -
CDR3 protein: CASSDNYEQYF
CDR3 DNA: TGTGCCAGCAGCGACAATTACGAGCAGTACTTC

V gene: TRBV4-1
J gene: TRBJ1-2
clone size: -
D gene: -
CDR3 protein: CASSPQGDYGYTF
CDR3 DNA: TGCGCCAGCAGCCCGCAGGGTGACTATGGCTACACCTTC

V gene: TRBV7-7
J gene: TRBJ2-2
clone size: few
D gene: TRBD2
CDR3 protein: CASSRGDSPTGELFF
CDR3 DNA: TGTGCTAGCAGCCGGGGGGACTCACCCACCGGGGAGCTGTTTTTT

V gene: TRBV7-3
J gene: TRBJ2-3
clone size: -
D gene: TRBD2
CDR3 protein: CASSLVAVGGVSTDTQYF
CDR3 DNA: TGTGCCAGCAGCTTAGTAGCGGTGGGGGGGGTTAGCACAGATACGCAGTATTTT

V gene: TRBV2
J gene: TRBJ2-3
clone size: -
D gene: TRBD1
CDR3 protein: CASSATGGPDTQYF
CDR3 DNA: TGTGCCAGCAGTGCCACAGGGGGCCCAGATACGCAGTATTTT

V gene: TRBV18
J gene: TRBJ2-4
clone size: -
D gene: -
CDR3 protein: CASSPSQGRRKGNIQYF
CDR3 DNA: TGTGCCAGCTCACCATCCCAGGGTAGGCGGAAGGGAAACATTCAGTACTTC

V gene: TRBV30
J gene: TRBJ1-2
clone size: -
D gene: TRBD1
CDR3 protein: CAWTQGALGYTF
CDR3 DNA: TGTGCCTGGACACAGGGGGCGCTTGGCTACACCTTC

V gene: TRBV6-4
J gene: TRBJ2-3
clone size: few
D gene: -
CDR3 protein: CASKKGGTDTQYF
CDR3 DNA: TGTGCCAGCAAGAAAGGGGGCACAGATACGCAGTATTTT

V gene: TRBV7-3
J gene: TRBJ1-1
clone size: -
D gene: -
CDR3 protein: CASSLTGGAEAFF
CDR3 DNA: TGTGCCAGCAGCTTAACGGGGGGGGCGGAAGCTTTCTTT

V gene: TRBV7-9
J gene: TRBJ1-6
clone size: -
D gene: -
CDR3 protein: CSTHGPTAINSPLHF
CDR3 DNA: TGTTCCACCCACGGTCCGACAGCCATTAATTCACCCCTCCACTTT

V gene: TRBV9
J gene: TRBJ2-7
clone size: -
D gene: TRBD1
CDR3 protein: CASSPPDRGYEQYF
CDR3 DNA: TGTGCCAGCAGCCCCCCGGACAGGGGCTACGAGCAGTACTTC

V gene: TRBV7-2
J gene: TRBJ2-1
clone size: -
D gene: -
CDR3 protein: CASSSPRAGGYNEQFF
CDR3 DNA: TGTGCCAGCAGCTCTCCTAGAGCGGGTGGCTACAATGAGCAGTTCTTC

V gene: TRBV5-1
J gene: TRBJ2-2
clone size: -
D gene: TRBD1
CDR3 protein: CASSLGVWDRANTGELFF
CDR3 DNA: TGCGCCAGCAGCTTGGGAGTGTGGGACAGGGCGAACACCGGGGAGCTGTTTTTT

V gene: TRBV4-2
J gene: TRBJ2-2
clone size: once
D gene: -
CDR3 protein: CASSQDTPDYLRGTGELFF
CDR3 DNA: TGTGCCAGCAGCCAAGATACCCCGGACTATCTGCGGGGCACCGGGGAGCTGTTTTTT

V gene: TRBV6-1
J gene: TRBJ2-2
clone size: -
D gene: -
CDR3 protein: CASSAGTSAGELFF
CDR3 DNA: TGTGCCAGCAGTGCCGGGACTTCTGCCGGGGAGCTGTTTTTT

V gene: TRBV7-9
J gene: TRBJ2-3
clone size: -
D gene: -
CDR3 protein: CASSGRGKGGTDTQYF
CDR3 DNA: TGTGCCAGCAGCGGGCGCGGGAAAGGGGGCACAGATACGCAGTATTTT

V gene: TRBV2
J gene: TRBJ1-5
clone size: -
D gene: -
CDR3 protein: CASSRGGSNQPQHF
CDR3 DNA: TGTGCCAGCAGTAGGGGGGGTAGCAATCAGCCCCAGCATTTT

V gene: TRBV9
J gene: TRBJ1-1
clone size: -
D gene: -
CDR3 protein: CASSPGVVTEAFF
CDR3 DNA: TGTGCCAGCAGCCCGGGTGTAGTCACTGAAGCTTTCTTT

V gene: TRBV4-2
J gene: TRBJ2-1
clone size: -
D gene: TRBD2
CDR3 protein: CASSQGDGTRLYNEQFF
CDR3 DNA: TGTGCCAGCAGCCAAGGAGACGGGACTAGACTCTACAATGAGCAGTTCTTC

V gene: TRBV11-2
J gene: TRBJ2-2
clone size: -
D gene: -
CDR3 protein: CASSPQRYTGELFF
CDR3 DNA: TGTGCCAGCAGCCCTCAGCGATACACCGGGGAGCTGTTTTTT

V gene: TRBV28
J gene: TRBJ2-7
clone size: -
D gene: TRBD1
CDR3 protein: CASSIPPGQGAYEQYF
CDR3 DNA: TGTGCCAGCAGTATACCCCCGGGACAGGGCGCCTACGAGCAGTACTTC

V gene: TRBV10-3
J gene: TRBJ2-1
clone size: few
D gene: TRBD2
CDR3 protein: CAISESMASGKFDEQFF
CDR3 DNA: TGTGCCATCAGTGAGTCGATGGCTAGCGGGAAGTTCGATGAGCAGTTCTTC

V gene: TRBV25-1
J gene: TRBJ1-1
clone size: -
D gene: -
CDR3 protein: CASSESLGTEAFF
CDR3 DNA: TGTGCCAGCAGTGAATCCCTAGGTACTGAAGCTTTCTTT

V gene: TRBV27
J gene: TRBJ1-1
clone size: -
D gene: -
CDR3 protein: CASSLAGFSTEAFF
CDR3 DNA: TGTGCCAGCAGTTTAGCAGGTTTCAGCACTGAAGCTTTCTTT

V gene: TRBV28
J gene: TRBJ1-4
clone size: -
D gene: TRBD1
CDR3 protein: CASSPTPDRGGNEKLFF
CDR3 DNA: TGTGCCAGCAGCCCCACCCCCGACAGGGGGGGTAATGAAAAACTGTTTTTT

V gene: TRBV5-4
J gene: TRBJ2-3
clone size: -
D gene: TRBD2
CDR3 protein: CASSLAGLAGVTDTQYF
CDR3 DNA: TGTGCCAGCAGCTTGGCCGGGCTAGCGGGGGTCACAGATACGCAGTATTTT

V gene: TRBV4-1
J gene: TRBJ2-7
clone size: -
D gene: -
CDR3 protein: CASSPAGEDEQYF
CDR3 DNA: TGCGCCAGCAGCCCCGCAGGGGAAGACGAGCAGTACTTC

V gene: TRBV28
J gene: TRBJ1-5
clone size: -
D gene: -
CDR3 protein: CASNVGNQPQHF
CDR3 DNA: TGTGCCAGCAACGTCGGGAATCAGCCCCAGCATTTT

V gene: TRBV27
J gene: TRBJ2-1
clone size: -
D gene: TRBD2
CDR3 protein: CASSLYRLAVSYNEQFF
CDR3 DNA: TGTGCCAGCAGTTTATATCGACTAGCGGTCTCCTACAATGAGCAGTTCTTC

V gene: TRBV30
J gene: TRBJ2-1
clone size: -
D gene: TRBD2
CDR3 protein: CACPAGGYGNEQFF
CDR3 DNA: TGTGCCTGCCCTGCGGGAGGATACGGCAATGAGCAGTTCTTC

V gene: TRBV19
J gene: TRBJ2-2
clone size: once
D gene: -
CDR3 protein: CATLVRGGARTGELFF
CDR3 DNA: TGTGCCACCCTAGTAAGAGGAGGGGCGCGGACCGGGGAGCTGTTTTTT

V gene: TRBV18
J gene: TRBJ1-2
clone size: -
D gene: TRBD1
CDR3 protein: CASSRMTGDYGYTF
CDR3 DNA: TGTGCCAGCTCACGTATGACAGGGGACTATGGCTACACCTTC

V gene: TRBV9
J gene: TRBJ2-5
clone size: once
D gene: TRBD2
CDR3 protein: CASSVVAGEGETQYF
CDR3 DNA: TGTGCCAGCAGCGTAGTGGCGGGGGAGGGAGAGACCCAGTACTTC

V gene: TRBV7-3
J gene: TRBJ2-1
clone size: once
D gene: TRBD1
CDR3 protein: CASSLSSGQGFDEQFF
CDR3 DNA: TGTGCCAGCAGCTTATCCTCGGGACAGGGGTTCGATGAGCAGTTCTTC

V gene: TRBV28
J gene: TRBJ1-1
clone size: -
D gene: -
CDR3 protein: CASTSSGLNTEAFF
CDR3 DNA: TGTGCCAGCACGTCGTCAGGGTTGAACACTGAAGCTTTCTTT

V gene: TRBV6-5
J gene: TRBJ1-1
clone size: -
D gene: -
CDR3 protein: CASSSPAGAPSTEAFF
CDR3 DNA: TGTGCCAGCAGTTCCCCCGCGGGGGCTCCGTCCACTGAAGCTTTCTTT

V gene: TRBV14
J gene: TRBJ2-5
clone size: -
D gene: -
CDR3 protein: CASSQGGAGAETQYF
CDR3 DNA: TGTGCCAGCAGCCAAGGAGGGGCGGGGGCGGAGACCCAGTACTTC

V gene: TRBV7-2
J gene: TRBJ2-5
clone size: -
D gene: TRBD2
CDR3 protein: CASSRTSGTETQYF
CDR3 DNA: TGTGCCAGCAGCCGGACTAGCGGCACGGAGACCCAGTACTTC

V gene: TRBV19
J gene: TRBJ1-2
clone size: -
D gene: -
CDR3 protein: CASSTHQGGGYTF
CDR3 DNA: TGTGCCAGTAGTACCCACCAGGGAGGTGGCTACACCTTC

V gene: TRBV6-5
J gene: TRBJ1-4
clone size: -
D gene: -
CDR3 protein: CASRVGVDEKLFF
CDR3 DNA: TGTGCCAGCAGAGTAGGAGTAGATGAAAAACTGTTTTTT

V gene: TRBV30
J gene: TRBJ2-1
clone size: -
D gene: -
CDR3 protein: CAWSPGGTYNEQFF
CDR3 DNA: TGTGCCTGGAGTCCGGGCGGGACCTACAATGAGCAGTTCTTC

V gene: TRBV7-9
J gene: TRBJ1-1
clone size: -
D gene: -
CDR3 protein: CASSPANGGRNTEAFF
CDR3 DNA: TGTGCCAGCAGTCCAGCAAACGGCGGTAGGAACACTGAAGCTTTCTTT

V gene: TRBV4-1
J gene: TRBJ1-1
clone size: -
D gene: -
CDR3 protein: CASSQATGSDTEAFF
CDR3 DNA: TGCGCCAGCAGCCAGGCAACAGGGTCGGACACTGAAGCTTTCTTT

V gene: TRBV9
J gene: TRBJ2-3
clone size: -
D gene: TRBD1
CDR3 protein: CASSETGTTDTQYF
CDR3 DNA: TGTGCCAGCAGCGAGACAGGGACCACAGATACGCAGTATTTT

V gene: TRBV15
J gene: TRBJ1-4
clone size: -
D gene: -
CDR3 protein: CATSRAPGVEEKLFF
CDR3 DNA: TGTGCCACCAGCAGAGCCCCAGGGGTTGAGGAAAAACTGTTTTTT

V gene: TRBV19
J gene: TRBJ2-5
clone size: -
D gene: TRBD1
CDR3 protein: CASNSPTGRETQYF
CDR3 DNA: TGTGCCAGTAATAGCCCGACAGGGCGCGAGACCCAGTACTTC